This record looks at one T cell receptor (beta chain) sequence and its context. Its antigen is as yet unknown. The donors were in the roughly 130-subject validation cohort, distinct from the approximately 670-subject first cohort. This CDR3 region has 17 residues. In germline, CDR1 is MNHEY, CDR2 SMNVEV (reference sequence). V lost 6 bases, J lost 3 bases, and 24 bases lay in between. Clones were read by immunoSEQ multiplex PCR, and TCRdb kept only the in-frame ones, dropping some. The sample yields some 290,000 clones, 70% to 90% seen once. The data derive from a study of cytomegalovirus exposure and HLA in healthy donors. Whole-study context: The approximately 120 validation repertoires, a later analysis reported, used the same platform as the 666 first-cohort repertoires. Whole-study results and caveats: TCR sequences were mostly rare, though some public TCRs occurred in many donors.

The V gene is TRBV27, the J gene TRBJ2-7, with TRBD1 as a possible D gene (6 bases). The sequence came from a man aged 25-45 years in good health and CMV-seronegative. The sequenced material came from PBMCs. DNA of the CDR3: TGTGCCAGCAGCTTAGGCTCACCGGGACAAATTAGCTACGAGCAGTACTTC. Its translation is CASSLGSPGQISYEQYF.